This is a list of T cell receptor beta chains from one sample in a study of CD8 T cells in Susac syndrome. TCRdb independently ran MiXCR on the immunoSEQ multiplex PCR reads; one entry per CDR3 protein. This sample has 170,000 or so distinct CDR3 sequences, with approximately 95% found just once. Sequencing input: CD8+ T cells from PBMCs. These receptors were obtained from a human donor with multiple sclerosis. Each CDR3 is given without its conserved first and last residue. Each record gives: V gene, D gene, clone size, CDR3 length, J gene, CDR3 protein. A D gene is named only where the DNA matches it firmly. Part of the rows lack a size; the others show once, few, many or a class for expanded clones.

TRBV28	TRBD1	-	11	TRBJ2-5	ASSIGQGATQY
TRBV13	-	-	13	TRBJ2-7	ASSLGEQISYEQY
TRBV12-3/TRBV12-4	TRBD1	-	12	TRBJ2-1	ASGTGGSYNEQF
TRBV28	TRBD1	-	12	TRBJ2-1	ASSASTGNNEQF
TRBV9	TRBD1	-	12	TRBJ1-1	ASSERDRAGEAF
TRBV7-9	-	-	13	TRBJ2-1	ASSSLSFSYNEQF
TRBV21-1	-	-	15	TRBJ2-7	ASSRPTEGQECYEQY
TRBV20-1	TRBD1	-	11	TRBJ2-7	SARGTENYEQY
TRBV25-1	-	-	9	TRBJ2-7	ASSEGIEQY
TRBV3-1	-	-	15	TRBJ2-3	ASSQDNPHTPRDTQY
TRBV5-1	TRBD1	-	11	TRBJ1-2	ASSPDRDWGYT
TRBV12-3/TRBV12-4	-	-	10	TRBJ2-1	ATLVLGDEQF
TRBV5-1	-	-	13	TRBJ1-6	ASSWTVYDNSPLH
TRBV28	-	-	12	TRBJ2-1	ASSLPLDGQRLF
TRBV20-1	TRBD1	-	12	TRBJ1-2	SARGTGGNYGYT
TRBV13	-	-	10	TRBJ2-7	ASSSQGPPEY
TRBV5-1	-	-	12	TRBJ2-7	ASSFTGRSYEQY
TRBV13	-	-	13	TRBJ2-1	ASSPRSSSYNEQF
TRBV29-1	TRBD1	-	13	TRBJ2-7	SAVLRDRGNYEQY
TRBV2	TRBD2	once	8	TRBJ2-1	ASGGVGQF
TRBV7-9	-	once	11	TRBJ2-1	ASSQSDHNEQF
TRBV27	-	-	12	TRBJ2-3	ASSLSAGSDTQY
TRBV9	-	-	11	TRBJ1-2	ASSLDSTIEGT
TRBV29-1	-	-	9	TRBJ1-1	SAPGNTEAF
TRBV6-5	TRBD2	-	15	TRBJ2-3	ASSYAKTSGIPDTQY
TRBV5-6	-	-	10	TRBJ2-5	ASREDGETQY
TRBV20-1	-	-	9	TRBJ1-2	SARGGVGYT
TRBV20-1	-	once	13	TRBJ2-1	SALPRDRVYNEQF
TRBV3-1	TRBD2	-	14	TRBJ2-1	ASSQLTSGGTGEQF
TRBV27	-	-	9	TRBJ2-3	ASRLGDTQY
TRBV18	-	-	13	TRBJ1-6	ASSPTHRRDSPLH
TRBV4-2	-	-	11	TRBJ2-1	ASSQLGGNEQF
TRBV7-9	-	-	10	TRBJ2-7	ASSPHAREQY
TRBV20-1	-	-	14	TRBJ2-2	SAQPNTRKNTGELF
TRBV20-1	-	-	11	TRBJ1-1	SASHRVNTEAF
TRBV30	-	-	11	TRBJ2-2	ACMPSDTRELF
TRBV20-1	-	-	11	TRBJ2-1	SARVGSDGGEF
TRBV5-4	-	-	14	TRBJ2-2	ASTVMGDLNTGELF
TRBV4-1	-	once	13	TRBJ2-7	ASSPSARGTYEQY
TRBV12-3/TRBV12-4	-	few	11	TRBJ2-3	ASSLTSTDTQY
TRBV4-1	-	-	16	TRBJ2-5	ASSSPPSDLWHQETQY
TRBV4-1	-	-	13	TRBJ1-2	ASSQDRRGFYGYT
TRBV7-9	-	-	12	TRBJ2-5	ASVGTGARETQY
TRBV15	-	-	15	TRBJ1-6	ATSKARFSSYNSPLH
TRBV25-1	-	-	15	TRBJ1-6	ASSGGPPGRRNSPLH